Each of the 13 T cell receptor beta chains below was sequenced from the same sample in a study of beta chain features in type 1 diabetes. Sequenced material consisted of expressed TCRB transcripts (all of the isolated RNA was reverse transcribed). TCRdb's copy holds only in-frame clones and misses some; the assay was immunoSEQ multiplex PCR. The sample has some 240,000 clones; approximately 10% are singletons. Sequenced: central memory CD4+ T cells from blood. These receptors all come from a man younger than 35 in good health.

This clone was seen a handful of times. The chain has TRBV11-2 and TRBJ2-1; D uncertain. The ends were cut back, 5 bases at V and 6 bases at J, with 14 bases in the middle. Germline assignment: CDR1 SGHAT and CDR2 FQNNGV. This CDR3 spans 14 amino acids. The chain's CDR3 is CASSRQMDFNEQFF. The CDR3 DNA sequence: TGTGCCAGCAGCCGGCAGATGGATTTCAATGAGCAGTTCTTC.

The chain uses TRBV7-2 and TRBJ2-3; D may be TRBD2 (6 bases). Trimming cost V 2 bases and J 0 bases, with 9 bases left between them. This CDR3 is 15 amino acids long. Germline CDR1 SGHTA, CDR2 FQGNSA. The CDR3 reads CASSLISGSTDTQYF. CDR3 sequence (DNA): TGTGCCAGCAGCTTAATCAGCGGGAGCACAGATACGCAGTATTTT.

The chain has TRBV30 and TRBJ2-1; D may be TRBD1 (6 bases). Trimming pared 5 bases from V and 2 bases from J, leaving 13 bases between. The CDR3 runs to 14 residues. Germline V gene sequence: CDR1 GTSNPN, CDR2 SVGIG (reference sequence). The DNA of the CDR3 is TGTGCCTGGTCTCGGGACAATACCTACAATGAGCAGTTCTTC. Its translation: CAWSRDNTYNEQFF.

The rearrangement joins TRBV6-6 to TRBJ2-4; 11 bases match TRBD2. V trimming: 8 bases; J trimming: 4 bases; junction bases outside the gene matches: 4. Germline V gene data show CDR1 as MNHNY and CDR2 as SVGAGI (reference sequence). CDR3 length: 14 amino acids. Here the CDR3 reads CASLASGRKNIQYF. In DNA, the CDR3 is TGTGCCAGCCTGGCTAGCGGGAGGAAAAACATTCAGTACTTC.

The CDR3 nucleotides read TGTGCCACCAGCACTGGGAGGCTCGGGGAAACCTTC. Protein: CATSTGRLGETF. The chain employs TRBV15 and TRBJ1-2; D call uncertain. The germline gives CDR1 LNHNV, CDR2 YYDKDF (reference sequence). The germline V and J ends were trimmed by 4 bases and 14 bases, with 17 bases remaining between them. The CDR3 is 12 residues long.

This clone was recorded at least ten times. The chain joins TRBV18 to TRBJ2-1; D might be TRBD1 or TRBD2, each matching 5 bases. Trimming removed 5 bases from V and 3 bases from J, with 11 bases in between. The CDR3 is made up of 14 amino acids. CDR1 is KGHSH and CDR2 is LQKENI in the germline V gene. CDR3 region: CASSAWDVYNEQFF. CDR3 in DNA: TGTGCCAGCTCAGCCTGGGACGTCTACAATGAGCAGTTCTTC.

The V gene is TRBV5-8, the J gene TRBJ2-5, with 7 nucleotides matching TRBD1. The CDR3 totals 13 residues. Germline CDR1 is SGHTS and CDR2 is YDEGEE. V was pared by 5 bases and J by 12 bases, with 13 bases of the junction left unmatched. CDR3: CASSRDREKQEYF. The DNA for the CDR3 is TGTGCCAGCAGTCGGGACAGAGAAAAACAGGAGTACTTC.

The rearrangement joins TRBV7-9 to TRBJ2-3, with 15 positions matching TRBD2. CDR3 length: 16 amino acids. Germline V gene data show CDR1 as SEHNR and CDR2 as FQNEAQ (reference sequence). Trimming took 5 bases from V and 6 from J; bases not matched to a gene: 6. The CDR3, as DNA: TGTGCCAGCAGCCCTGGGACTAGCGGGAGGATCGATACGCAGTATTTT. Its protein product is CASSPGTSGRIDTQYF.

The table lists this clone with a few counts. The chain is built from TRBV7-9 and TRBJ2-2, with no clear D. The V end lost 4 bases, the J end lost 1 base, and 1 base lay between the germline ends. The germline V gene has CDR1 SEHNR and CDR2 FQNEAQ (reference sequence). The CDR3 sequence is 12 residues long. The CDR3 DNA reads TGTGCCAGCAGCTGGAACACCGGGGAGCTGTTTTTT. It translates to CASSWNTGELFF.

J is TRBJ2-1 and V is TRBV18; D gene uncertain. The CDR3 runs to 15 residues. Trimming left V 5 bases short and J 5 bases short, with 16 bases between. CDR1 and CDR2 from the germline V gene are KGHSH and LQKENI. Here the CDR3 DNA reads TGTGCCAGCTCAAAATCCCGGTCCCCCGACAATGAGCAGTTCTTC. It specifies CASSKSRSPDNEQFF.

The rearrangement uses TRBV7-9 and TRBJ1-4, with TRBD1 matching 8 bases. J gave up 5 bases and V 8 bases, and 13 bases lay outside the gene matches. Germline V CDR1 and CDR2: SEHNR, FQNEAQ (reference sequence). CDR3 length: 16 amino acids. CDR3 residues: CASQGQAKRRNEKLFF. The CDR3 nucleotides read TGTGCCAGCCAGGGACAGGCCAAAAGGCGGAATGAAAAACTGTTTTTT.

This clone was seen a few times. One base away lies a much larger clone, so this may be a sequencing read error. Other DNA sequences in the same sample also yield this CDR3. V gene TRBV5-4 combines with J gene TRBJ2-3; D not resolved. The V end was cut by 3 bases, the J end by 0 bases, with 5 bases between. CDR1 and CDR2 (germline): SGHNT, YYREEE (reference sequence). The CDR3 sequence is 13 residues long. As DNA, the CDR3 is TGTGCCAGCAGCTCGGACAGCACAGATACGCAGTATTTT. It specifies CASSSDSTDTQYF.

The sample holds many counts of this clone. The genes are TRBV19 and TRBJ2-1; 9 bases are a match to TRBD1. Germline CDR1 LNHDA, CDR2 SQIVND (reference sequence). The V gene end was trimmed by 6 bases and the J gene end by 8 bases; junction bases not matched to a gene: 5. CDR3 length: 13 amino acids. In DNA form, the CDR3 reads TGTGCCAGTAGGAGGGACAGGGAGTATGAGCAGTTCTTC. This sequence encodes CASRRDREYEQFF.